The 5 T cell receptor beta chains below were found in one sample sequenced in a study of cytomegalovirus exposure and HLA in healthy donors. The primer mix had 60 Vbeta and 13 Jbeta primers. Some clones are missing from TCRdb's copy, which holds only in-frame ones; the method was immunoSEQ multiplex PCR. The table shows over 65,000 clones, with approximately 82% occurring only once. The source material was PBMCs. All receptors come from a man between 35 and 55 years old in good health and CMV-seronegative.

This clone occurred a few times. The rearrangement uses TRBV10-1 and TRBJ1-1; D remains ambiguous. This CDR3 has 13 residues. Trimming removed 5 bases from V and 0 bases from J, with 7 bases in between. Germline V CDR1 and CDR2: WNHNN, SYGVQD (reference sequence). The CDR3 DNA sequence: TGCGCCAGCAGTAATCATTTGAACACTGAAGCTTTCTTT. It codes for CASSNHLNTEAFF.

This clone is a singleton in its sample. The CDR3 spells CASSAMVRRSGANVLTF. CDR3 coding DNA: TGCGCCAGCAGCGCCATGGTACGGAGGTCTGGGGCCAACGTCCTGACTTTC. This chain joins TRBV5-1 and TRBJ2-6; D perhaps matches TRBD2 (5 bases). CDR3 length equals 17 residues. Between the trimmed V and J ends, which lost 4 bases and 1 base, there was a span of 15 bases. CDR1 SGHRS and CDR2 YFSETQ come from the germline V gene.

The V gene is TRBV6-5, the J gene TRBJ1-1; D remains unclear. The V and J ends lost 2 bases and 0 bases respectively, with 13 bases between them. The germline V gene has CDR1 MNHEY and CDR2 SVGAGI. This CDR3 is 16 amino acids long. The CDR3 loop reads CASSYKNMRLNTEAFF. The CDR3 DNA is TGTGCCAGCAGTTACAAAAACATGCGGTTGAACACTGAAGCTTTCTTT.

This chain links TRBV5-5 with TRBJ2-7, with 7 bases aligning to TRBD1. This CDR3 region has 13 residues. CDR1 is SGHKS and CDR2 is YYEKEE in the germline V gene (reference sequence). The ends lost 6 bases at V and 5 bases at J; junction bases unmatched: 8. CDR3 bases: TGTGCCAGCACCTTCGGACAGGTTGACGAGCAGTACTTC. Protein product: CASTFGQVDEQYF.

The gene calls are TRBV5-1 and TRBJ1-1; the match to TRBD1 covers 9 bases. The germline V gene encodes CDR1 SGHRS and CDR2 YFSETQ. With 3 bases clipped from V and 5 bases from J, the junction kept 5 bases outside the gene matches. The CDR3 has 14 residues. In nucleotides, the CDR3 is TGCGCCAGCAGCTCAGGACAGGGGCTTACTGAAGCTTTCTTT. Translated, it gives CASSSGQGLTEAFF.